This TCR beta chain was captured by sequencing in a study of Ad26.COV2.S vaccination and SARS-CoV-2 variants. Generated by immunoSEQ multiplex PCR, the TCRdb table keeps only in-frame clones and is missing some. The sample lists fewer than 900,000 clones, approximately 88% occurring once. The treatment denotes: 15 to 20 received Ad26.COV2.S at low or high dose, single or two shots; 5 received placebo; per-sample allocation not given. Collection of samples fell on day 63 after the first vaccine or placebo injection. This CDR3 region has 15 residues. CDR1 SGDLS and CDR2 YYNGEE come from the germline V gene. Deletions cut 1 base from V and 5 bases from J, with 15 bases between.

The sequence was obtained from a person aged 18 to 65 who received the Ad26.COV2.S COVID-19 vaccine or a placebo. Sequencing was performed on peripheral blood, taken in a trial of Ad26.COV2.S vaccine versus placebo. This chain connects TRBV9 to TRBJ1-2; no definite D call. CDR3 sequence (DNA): TGTGCCAGCAGCGTAAAGGCAGGCCGGGAGTATGGCTACACCTTC. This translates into CASSVKAGREYGYTF.